The entry below gives a single TCR beta chain sequence along with its context. From germline, CDR1 is SGHNT and CDR2 YYREEE (reference sequence). This CDR3 region has 17 residues. Trimming at V came to 1 base and at J to 5 bases, leaving 7 bases not matched to a gene. Method: immunoSEQ multiplex PCR; TCRdb's copy keeps in-frame clones and lacks some. The data show fewer than 200,000 clones, about 90% seen once. The sample originates from a study of T cell responses to AZD1222 COVID-19 vaccine. The clonotype was recovered from an adult in good health. The V gene is TRBV5-4, the J gene TRBJ2-1; 12 bases line up with TRBD2. The sequenced sample was peripheral blood, obtained on day 0 of AZD1222 vaccination. The CDR3: CASSLRIGLAGNNEQFF. The CDR3 region has the DNA TGTGCCAGCAGCTTGAGAATCGGACTAGCGGGGAACAATGAGCAGTTCTTC.